This TCR beta chain was documented in a study of blood T cells in healthy people across ages. The study's findings and limits: TCR beta diversity tracked closely with naive T cell percentage. Donor CMV status, an unknown factor, possibly confounded changes in expanded clonotypes.

Comments on this clonotype: Its matching antigen is unknown.

Next came a second PCR, run for roughly 6 to 11 cycles, which used a sample-barcoded 5' primer along with a J-beta primer mix. MiXCR, run by TCRdb on the 5' RACE reads, gives a single entry per CDR3 protein. The sample contains about 800,000 distinct CDR3 sequences, about 25% of which appear only once. No fewer than 7 million PBMCs went into each sample. The sample was also reused in another study, on T cells of mothers and their children.

The sample taken for sequencing was blood. The clonotype was recovered from a boy younger than 18 in good health.

For the CDR3, the DNA is TGTGCCAGCAGCGCCCCTTTAGAGACCCAGTACTTC. Its translation: CASSAPLETQYF. The chain uses TRBV2 and TRBJ2-5, with D unclear. CDR3 length: 12 amino acids. Trimming left V 6 bases short and J 4 bases short, with 9 bases between. CDR1 and CDR2 from the germline V gene are SNHLY and FYNNEI.